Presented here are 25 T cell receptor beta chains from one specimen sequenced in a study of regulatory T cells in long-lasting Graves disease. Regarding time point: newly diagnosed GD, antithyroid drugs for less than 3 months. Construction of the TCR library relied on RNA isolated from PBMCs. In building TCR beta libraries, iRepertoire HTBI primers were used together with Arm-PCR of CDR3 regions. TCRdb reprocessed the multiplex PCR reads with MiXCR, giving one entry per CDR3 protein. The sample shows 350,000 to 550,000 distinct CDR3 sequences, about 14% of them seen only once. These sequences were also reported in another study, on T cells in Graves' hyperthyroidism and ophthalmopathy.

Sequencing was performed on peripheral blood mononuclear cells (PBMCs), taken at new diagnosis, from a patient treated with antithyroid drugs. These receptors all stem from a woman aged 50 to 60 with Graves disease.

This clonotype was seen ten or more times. This chain's CDR3 is CSARDPGTGDTDTQYF. DNA of the CDR3: TGCAGTGCTAGAGATCCCGGGACAGGGGACACAGATACGCAGTATTTT. The J gene is TRBJ2-3, the V gene TRBV20-1; 10 nucleotides match TRBD1. Germline loops: CDR1 DFQATT, CDR2 SNEGSKA (reference sequence). The CDR3 runs to 16 residues. V lost 0 bases and J lost 2; bases outside the gene matches: 5.

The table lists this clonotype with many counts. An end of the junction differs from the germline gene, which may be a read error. The CDR3 sequence: CASSLVIGTVPF. In DNA, the CDR3 is TGTGCCAGCAGCTTGGTCATCGGGACAGTACCTTTC. V usage is TRBV7-9 and J usage is TRBJ1-2, with 7 nucleotides matching TRBD1. Germline V gives CDR1 SEHNR, CDR2 FQNEAQ (reference sequence). The CDR3 is made up of 12 amino acids.

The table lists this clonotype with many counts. CDR3 nucleotides: TGTGCCAGCAGCTTAGCGCTTATGGAGGAGGGGGAGCAGTACTTC. Its protein is CASSLALMEEGEQYF. The rearrangement joins TRBV7-8 to TRBJ2-7; a possible D gene is TRBD2 (6 bases). CDR3 length: 15 amino acids. The germline gives CDR1 SGHVS, CDR2 FQNEAQ. V shed 0 bases and J shed 7 bases, with 16 bases lying between them.

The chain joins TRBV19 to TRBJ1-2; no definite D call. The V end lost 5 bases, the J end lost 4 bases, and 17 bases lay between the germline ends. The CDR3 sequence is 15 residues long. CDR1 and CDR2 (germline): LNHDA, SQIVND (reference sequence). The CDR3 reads CASSPVTHPVYGYTF. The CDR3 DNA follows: TGTGCCAGTAGTCCCGTAACTCACCCGGTCTATGGCTACACCTTC.

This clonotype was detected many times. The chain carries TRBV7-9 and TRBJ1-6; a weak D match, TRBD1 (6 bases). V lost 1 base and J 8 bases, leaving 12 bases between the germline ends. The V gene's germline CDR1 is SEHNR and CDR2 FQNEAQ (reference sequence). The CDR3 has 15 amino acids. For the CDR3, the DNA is TGTGCCAGCAGCTTAGTCAGGGGCGCTGATTCACCCCTCCACTTT. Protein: CASSLVRGADSPLHF.

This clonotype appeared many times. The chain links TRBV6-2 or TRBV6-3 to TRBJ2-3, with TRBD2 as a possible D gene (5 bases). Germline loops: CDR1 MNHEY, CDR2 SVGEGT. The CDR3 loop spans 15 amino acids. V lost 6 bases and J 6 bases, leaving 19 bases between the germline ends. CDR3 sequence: CASSRGHRGRDTQYF. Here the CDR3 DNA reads TGTGCCAGCAGCCGCGGGCATCGCGGGCGGGATACGCAGTATTTT.

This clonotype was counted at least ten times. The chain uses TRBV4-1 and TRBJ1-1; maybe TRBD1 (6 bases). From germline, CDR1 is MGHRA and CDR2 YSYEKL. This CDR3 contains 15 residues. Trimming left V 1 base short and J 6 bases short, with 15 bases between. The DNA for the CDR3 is TGCGCCAGCAGCCAAGGTGAAGGGGGATACCCTGAAGCTTTCTTT. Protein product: CASSQGEGGYPEAFF.

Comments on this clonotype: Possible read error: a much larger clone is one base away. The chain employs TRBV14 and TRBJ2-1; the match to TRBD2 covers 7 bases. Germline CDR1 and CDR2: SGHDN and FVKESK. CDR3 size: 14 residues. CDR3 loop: CVSSQTSTYNEQFF. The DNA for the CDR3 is TGTGTCAGCAGCCAGACTAGCACCTACAATGAGCAGTTCTTC.

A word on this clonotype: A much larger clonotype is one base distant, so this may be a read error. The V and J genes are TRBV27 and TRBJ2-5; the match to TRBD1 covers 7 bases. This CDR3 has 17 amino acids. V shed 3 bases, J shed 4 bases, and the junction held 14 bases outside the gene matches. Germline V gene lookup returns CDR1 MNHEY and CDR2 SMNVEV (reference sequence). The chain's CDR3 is CASSFPEQGPNRETQYF. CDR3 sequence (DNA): TGTGCCAGCAGTTTCCCCGAACAGGGGCCCAACAGAGAGACCCAGTACTTC.

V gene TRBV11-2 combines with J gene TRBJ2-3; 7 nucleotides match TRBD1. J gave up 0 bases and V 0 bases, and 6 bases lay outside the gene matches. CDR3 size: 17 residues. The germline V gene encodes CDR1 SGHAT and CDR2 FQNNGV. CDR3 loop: CASSLDWATGSTDTQYF. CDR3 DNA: TGTGCCAGCAGCTTAGATTGGGCGACAGGGAGCACAGATACGCAGTATTTT.

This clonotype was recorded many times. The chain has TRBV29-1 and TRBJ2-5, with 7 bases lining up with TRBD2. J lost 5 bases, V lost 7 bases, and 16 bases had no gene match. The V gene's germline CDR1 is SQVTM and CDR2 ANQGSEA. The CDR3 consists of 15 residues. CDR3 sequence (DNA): TGCAGCGGAAACCTTGGGGGGGGAGGTATGGAGACCCAGTACTTC. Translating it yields CSGNLGGGGMETQYF.

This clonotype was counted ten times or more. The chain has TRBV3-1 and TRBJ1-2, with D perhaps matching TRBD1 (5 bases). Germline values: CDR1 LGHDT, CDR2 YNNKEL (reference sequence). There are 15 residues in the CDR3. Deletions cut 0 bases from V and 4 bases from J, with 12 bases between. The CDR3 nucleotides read TGTGCCAGCAGCCAAGAATCGGGACTAATCTATGGCTACACCTTC. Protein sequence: CASSQESGLIYGYTF. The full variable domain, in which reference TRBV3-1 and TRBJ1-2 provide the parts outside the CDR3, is DTAVSQTPKYLVTQMGNDKSIKCEQNLGHDTMYWYKQDSKKFLKIMFSYNNKELIINETVPNRFSPKSPDKAHLNLHINSLELGDSAVYFCASSQESGLIYGYTFGSGTRLTVV.

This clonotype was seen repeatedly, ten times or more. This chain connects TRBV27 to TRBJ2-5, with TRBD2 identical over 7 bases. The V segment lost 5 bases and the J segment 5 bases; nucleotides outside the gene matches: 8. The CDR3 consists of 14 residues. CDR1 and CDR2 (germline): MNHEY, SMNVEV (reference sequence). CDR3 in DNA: TGTGCCAGCAGTCCCGGACTAGTGGGGGAGACCCAGTACTTC. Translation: CASSPGLVGETQYF.

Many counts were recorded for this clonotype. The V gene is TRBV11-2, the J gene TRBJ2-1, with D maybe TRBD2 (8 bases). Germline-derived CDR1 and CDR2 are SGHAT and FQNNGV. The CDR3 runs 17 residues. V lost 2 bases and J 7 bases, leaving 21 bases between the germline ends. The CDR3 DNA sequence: TGTGCCAGCAGCTTAAGGGGGCGGGGACTAGGTCGTAATGAGCAGTTCTTC. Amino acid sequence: CASSLRGRGLGRNEQFF.

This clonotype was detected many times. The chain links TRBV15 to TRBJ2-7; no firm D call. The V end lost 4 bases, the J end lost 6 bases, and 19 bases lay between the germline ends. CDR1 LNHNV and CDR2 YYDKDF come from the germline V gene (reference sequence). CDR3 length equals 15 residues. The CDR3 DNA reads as TGTGCCACCAGCAAATCTTGGACGGCTCGTCCCGAGCAGTACTTC. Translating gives CATSKSWTARPEQYF.

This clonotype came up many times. This CDR3 is CASSYGDAEAFF. The CDR3 DNA follows: TGTGCCAGCAGTTACGGGGACGCTGAAGCTTTCTTT. The chain recombines TRBV6-2 or TRBV6-3 with TRBJ1-1; a possible D gene is TRBD1 (5 bases). In germline, CDR1 is MNHEY, CDR2 SVGEGT. Trimming shortened V by 2 bases and J by 6 bases, and 7 bases separated the two germline ends. The CDR3 loop spans 12 amino acids.

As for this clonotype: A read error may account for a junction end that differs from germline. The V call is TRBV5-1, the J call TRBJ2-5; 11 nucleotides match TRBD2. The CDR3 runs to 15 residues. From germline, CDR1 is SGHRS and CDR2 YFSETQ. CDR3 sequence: CASGFVGLAEETQYF. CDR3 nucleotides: TGCGCCAGCGGCTTTGTGGGACTAGCGGAAGAGACCCAGTACTTC. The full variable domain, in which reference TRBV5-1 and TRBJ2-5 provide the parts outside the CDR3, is KAGVTQTPRYLIKTRGQQVTLSCSPISGHRSVSWYQQTPGQGLQFLFEYFSETQRNKGNFPGRFSGRQFSNSRSEMNVSTLELGDSALYLCASGFVGLAEETQYFGPGTRLLVL.

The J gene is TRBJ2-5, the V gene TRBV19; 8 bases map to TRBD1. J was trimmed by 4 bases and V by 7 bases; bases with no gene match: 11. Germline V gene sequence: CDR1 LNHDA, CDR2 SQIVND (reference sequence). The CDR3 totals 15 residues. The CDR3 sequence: CASTGGAGLGETQYF. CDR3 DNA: TGTGCCAGTACAGGGGGCGCGGGACTTGGAGAGACCCAGTACTTC.

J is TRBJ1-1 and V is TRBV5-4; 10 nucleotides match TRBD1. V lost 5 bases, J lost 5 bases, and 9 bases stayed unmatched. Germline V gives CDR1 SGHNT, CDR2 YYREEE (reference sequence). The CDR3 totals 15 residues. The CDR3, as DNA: TGTGCCAGCAGAAGAGGACAGGGGGTGACAACTGAAGCTTTCTTT. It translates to CASRRGQGVTTEAFF.

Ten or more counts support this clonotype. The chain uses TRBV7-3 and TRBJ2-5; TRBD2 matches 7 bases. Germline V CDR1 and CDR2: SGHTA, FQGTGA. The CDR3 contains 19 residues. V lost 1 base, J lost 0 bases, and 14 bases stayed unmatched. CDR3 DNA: TGTGCCAGCAGCTTAAGGGTAGGGCGGCGGGAGTACCACCAAGAGACCCAGTACTTC. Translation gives CASSLRVGRREYHQETQYF.

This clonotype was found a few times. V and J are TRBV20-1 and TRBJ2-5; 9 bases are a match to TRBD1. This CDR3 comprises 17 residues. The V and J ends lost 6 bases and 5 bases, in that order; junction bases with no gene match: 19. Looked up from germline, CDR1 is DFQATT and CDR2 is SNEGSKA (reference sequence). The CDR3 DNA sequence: TGCAGTGCCACTCGATACAGGGGGCAAAGGTATGCCGAGACCCAGTACTTC. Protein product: CSATRYRGQRYAETQYF.

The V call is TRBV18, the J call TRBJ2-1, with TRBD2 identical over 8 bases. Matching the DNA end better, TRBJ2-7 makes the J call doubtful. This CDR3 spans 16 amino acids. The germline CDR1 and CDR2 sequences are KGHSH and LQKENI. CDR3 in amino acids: CASSPGSGSAYNEQYF. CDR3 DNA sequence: TGTGCCAGCTCACCAGGGAGCGGGAGCGCCTACAATGAGCAGTACTTC.

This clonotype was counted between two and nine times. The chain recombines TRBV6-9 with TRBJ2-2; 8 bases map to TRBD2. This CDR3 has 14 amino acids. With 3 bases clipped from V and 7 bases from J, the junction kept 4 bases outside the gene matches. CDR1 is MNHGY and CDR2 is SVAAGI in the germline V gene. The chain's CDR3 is CASSYSAGGGELFF. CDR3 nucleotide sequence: TGTGCCAGCAGTTACTCCGCGGGGGGCGGGGAGCTGTTTTTT.

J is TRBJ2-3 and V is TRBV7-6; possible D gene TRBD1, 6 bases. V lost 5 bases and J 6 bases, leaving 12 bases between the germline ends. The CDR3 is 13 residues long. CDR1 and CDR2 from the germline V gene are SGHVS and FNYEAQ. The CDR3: CASSLERGDTQYF. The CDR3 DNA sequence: TGTGCCAGCAGCCTCGAGAGGGGGGATACGCAGTATTTT.

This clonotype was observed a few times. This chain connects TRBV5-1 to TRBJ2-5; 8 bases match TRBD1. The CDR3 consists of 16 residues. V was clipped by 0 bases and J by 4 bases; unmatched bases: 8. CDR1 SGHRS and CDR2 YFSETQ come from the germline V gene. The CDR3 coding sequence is TGCGCCAGCAGCTTGGCCGGGATACAGGGGGGAGAGACCCAGTACTTC. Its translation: CASSLAGIQGGETQYF.